A selection of T cell receptor beta chains follows, all from one sample in a study of OX40 agonist ivuxolimab in advanced cancers. Here immunoSEQ multiplex PCR was the method, and the copy in TCRdb shows in-frame clones only, minus some. Of about 100,000 clones listed, less than 95% are singletons. The source was CD4+ or CD8+ T cells sorted from blood, collected in a trial of the OX40 agonist ivuxolimab. Source of these receptors: an adult with an advanced solid tumor such as melanoma, head and neck, liver or kidney cancer. Each CDR3 is given with its conserved first and last residue. Each record gives: V gene, D gene, J gene, clone size, CDR3 DNA, CDR3 protein. The D gene is left open where the match is weak. Expanded clones are given a class, and other clones once, few, many or no size at all.

v_call: TRBV5-4; d_call: TRBD1; j_call: TRBJ2-5; clone_size: -; cdr3_nt: TGTGCCAGCAGCCGACAGGGAATTTCTCTTCCACAAGAGACCCAGTACTTC; cdr3_aa: CASSRQGISLPQETQYF
v_call: TRBV6-5; d_call: TRBD2; j_call: TRBJ2-7; clone_size: -; cdr3_nt: TGTGCCAGCAGTCGGGGGGGCGGAAGAGAGCAGTACTTC; cdr3_aa: CASSRGGGREQYF
v_call: TRBV2; d_call: -; j_call: TRBJ1-2; clone_size: once; cdr3_nt: TGTGCCGGCAGGAAGTCCGGGAGCTATGGCTACACCTTC; cdr3_aa: CAGRKSGSYGYTF
v_call: TRBV28; d_call: -; j_call: TRBJ1-4; clone_size: -; cdr3_nt: TGTGCCAGCAGCGGGACGGTAAATGAAAAACTGTTTTTT; cdr3_aa: CASSGTVNEKLFF
v_call: TRBV28; d_call: -; j_call: TRBJ2-3; clone_size: -; cdr3_nt: TGTGCCAGCAGTCTCGGAAGACTAGAAGACACAGATACGCAGTATTTT; cdr3_aa: CASSLGRLEDTDTQYF
v_call: TRBV7-2; d_call: -; j_call: TRBJ2-4; clone_size: -; cdr3_nt: TGTGCCAGCAGCCAGGGGCAGGGTGGATACATTCAGTACTTC; cdr3_aa: CASSQGQGGYIQYF
v_call: TRBV4-2; d_call: -; j_call: TRBJ2-7; clone_size: -; cdr3_nt: TGTGCCAGCAGCTCCCCGGCTACAGGGTCCTACGAGCAGTACTTC; cdr3_aa: CASSSPATGSYEQYF
v_call: TRBV7-9; d_call: TRBD1; j_call: TRBJ2-7; clone_size: -; cdr3_nt: TGTGCCAGCAGCCCAGGACAGGGCTACGAGCAGTACTTC; cdr3_aa: CASSPGQGYEQYF
v_call: TRBV18; d_call: -; j_call: TRBJ2-5; clone_size: -; cdr3_nt: TGTGCCAGCTCACCAGGCAGGGCTGAGACCCAGTACTTC; cdr3_aa: CASSPGRAETQYF
v_call: TRBV15; d_call: TRBD1; j_call: TRBJ2-5; clone_size: once; cdr3_nt: TGTGCCACCAGCAGTGACGAGGGGGCACTACGAGAGACCCAGTACTTC; cdr3_aa: CATSSDEGALRETQYF
v_call: TRBV5-6; d_call: -; j_call: TRBJ2-5; clone_size: -; cdr3_nt: TGTGCCAGCAGCCTCCAGGAGGAGACCCAGTACTTC; cdr3_aa: CASSLQEETQYF
v_call: TRBV4-1; d_call: TRBD2; j_call: TRBJ2-7; clone_size: -; cdr3_nt: TGCGCCAGCAGCCAAGGTGAAGCGGGGGGATCTTCCTACGAGCAGTACTTC; cdr3_aa: CASSQGEAGGSSYEQYF
v_call: TRBV27; d_call: TRBD1; j_call: TRBJ2-7; clone_size: -; cdr3_nt: TGTGCCAGCAGTCGTCCGGGACAGGGGGCGTGGGAGCAGTACTTC; cdr3_aa: CASSRPGQGAWEQYF
v_call: TRBV6-6; d_call: -; j_call: TRBJ2-5; clone_size: few; cdr3_nt: TGTGCCAGCAGTTACTCGAAAGGGGGAGAGACCCAGTACTTC; cdr3_aa: CASSYSKGGETQYF
v_call: TRBV7-2; d_call: -; j_call: TRBJ2-7; clone_size: -; cdr3_nt: TGTGCCAGCAGCCCGCAACAGGGACGCGAGCAGTACTTC; cdr3_aa: CASSPQQGREQYF